One sample yielded the 7 T cell receptor beta chains listed below, sequenced in a study of cytomegalovirus exposure and HLA in healthy donors (dated by TCRdb to 2017 to 2019). The library was made by the immunoSEQ multiplex PCR assay. For the multiplex PCR, a mixture combining 60 forward primers for TCR Vbeta segments and 13 reverse primers for TCR Jbeta segments was used. The clones in this table, taken by TCRdb from immuneACCESS, are in-frame only. Not every clone is retained; where verified, under half of the shortfall comes from an unresolved V gene, and the cause of the rest is unknown. Across this sample there are 80,000 to 95,000 clones, with about 75% seen only once. The ten largest account for 6% of the sample. Sequencing used PBMCs. The receptors stem from a female donor in good health and CMV-seronegative.

CDR3 sequence reads: CASTKGGESGELFF. CDR3 nucleotides: TGTGCCAGCACTAAAGGGGGGGAGTCCGGGGAGCTGTTTTTT. This chain connects TRBV6-6 to TRBJ2-2, with a possible D match to TRBD2 (7 bases). Germline V gives CDR1 MNHNY, CDR2 SVGAGI (reference sequence). The CDR3 runs 14 residues. V was cut by 7 bases and J by 6 bases, with 15 bases left in between.

The J gene is TRBJ2-3, the V gene TRBV5-1; D gene uncertain. V was cut by 0 bases and J by 7 bases, with 6 bases left in between. This CDR3 has 12 residues. The germline V gene has CDR1 SGHRS and CDR2 YFSETQ. CDR3 nucleotide sequence: TGCGCCAGCAGCTTGGACAGAAATACGCAGTATTTT. This encodes CASSLDRNTQYF. The full variable domain, its missing parts supplied by reference TRBV5-1 and TRBJ2-3, is KAGVTQTPRYLIKTRGQQVTLSCSPISGHRSVSWYQQTPGQGLQFLFEYFSETQRNKGNFPGRFSGRQFSNSRSEMNVSTLELGDSALYLCASSLDRNTQYFGPGTRLTVL.

The chain couples TRBV6-6 to TRBJ2-1, with 11 bases that match TRBD2. The junction had 6 bases not matched to a gene; V was cut back by 5 bases and J by 3 bases. This CDR3 comprises 16 residues. Germline V CDR1 and CDR2: MNHNY, SVGAGI (reference sequence). CDR3: CASSRGLAGYYNEQFF. The CDR3 DNA reads as TGTGCCAGCAGTCGCGGACTAGCGGGTTACTACAATGAGCAGTTCTTC.

The rearrangement links TRBV4-1 to TRBJ2-5; 13 nucleotides agree with TRBD2. The CDR3 is 16 residues long. J lost 1 base, V lost 2 bases, and 1 base had no gene match. Germline CDR1 and CDR2: MGHRA and YSYEKL. The CDR3 spells CASSQRLAGGQETQYF. The CDR3 nucleotides are TGCGCCAGCAGCCAAAGACTAGCGGGGGGCCAAGAGACCCAGTACTTC.

This chain connects TRBV19 to TRBJ1-2; weak D call: TRBD1 (5 bases). Germline V gene sequence: CDR1 LNHDA, CDR2 SQIVND (reference sequence). V lost 5 bases, J lost 4 bases, and 14 bases lay in between. The CDR3 has 14 residues. For the CDR3, the DNA is TGTGCCAGTAGTCCCTCGGGGGGGGGCTATGGCTACACCTTC. Encoded protein: CASSPSGGGYGYTF.

The chain links TRBV5-1 to TRBJ1-3, with D perhaps TRBD1 (5 bases). Trimming took 5 bases from V and 4 from J, leaving 16 bases between them. The length of the CDR3 is 15 residues. Germline CDR1 is SGHRS and CDR2 is YFSETQ. CDR3: CASRPAWGDGNTIYF. The DNA of the CDR3 is TGCGCCAGCAGGCCTGCTTGGGGGGACGGAAACACCATATATTTT.

The chain couples TRBV6-6 to TRBJ2-7; weak D call: TRBD2 (6 bases). There are 12 residues in the CDR3. The germline CDR1 and CDR2 sequences are MNHNY and SVGAGI (reference sequence). The CDR3 sequence: CPEAGSSYEQYF. In nucleotides, the CDR3 is TGTCCCGAGGCGGGGAGCTCCTACGAGCAGTACTTC.